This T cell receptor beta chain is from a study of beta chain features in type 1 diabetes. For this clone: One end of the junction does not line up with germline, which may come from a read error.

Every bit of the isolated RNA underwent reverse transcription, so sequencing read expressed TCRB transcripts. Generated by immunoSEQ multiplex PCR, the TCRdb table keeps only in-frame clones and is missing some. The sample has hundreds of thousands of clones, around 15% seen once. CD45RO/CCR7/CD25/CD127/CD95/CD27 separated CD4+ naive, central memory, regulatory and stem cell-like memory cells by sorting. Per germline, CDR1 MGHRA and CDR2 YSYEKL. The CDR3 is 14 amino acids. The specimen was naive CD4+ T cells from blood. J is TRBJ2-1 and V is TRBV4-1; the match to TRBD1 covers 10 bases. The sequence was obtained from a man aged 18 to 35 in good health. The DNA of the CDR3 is TGCGCCAGCAGCCAAAACAACCGGGACAGGGGCTTAATCTTC. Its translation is CASSQNNRDRGLIF.